A selection of T cell receptor beta chains follows, all from one sample in a study of blood T cell repertoires in COVID-19. Assay used: immunoSEQ multiplex PCR; TCRdb lists only in-frame clones, some missing. Altogether fewer than 75,000 clones are present, 60% to 80% being singletons, with the ten largest covering just under 6.5%. Sequenced material: peripheral blood. The source of these receptors is a woman aged 60-75 years with acute or convalescent COVID-19. Each CDR3 is given with its conserved first and last residue. D genes are given only for firm matches. Size is omitted from some rows. Given values are once, few, many or a class for expanded clones.

d_gene: .; abundance: .; j_gene: TRBJ1-6; v_gene: TRBV28; CDR3aa: CASSLGGVGNSPLHF; CDR3nt: TGTGCCAGCAGTTTAGGGGGGGTCGGTAATTCACCCCTCCACTTT
d_gene: .; abundance: .; j_gene: TRBJ1-4; v_gene: TRBV5-1; CDR3aa: CASSAGRGYGEKLFF; CDR3nt: TGCGCCAGCAGCGCCGGTAGGGGATATGGGGAAAAACTGTTTTTT
d_gene: .; abundance: .; j_gene: TRBJ1-4; v_gene: TRBV9; CDR3aa: CASSEHDRYNEKLFF; CDR3nt: TGTGCCAGCAGCGAGCATGACAGGTATAATGAAAAACTGTTTTTT
d_gene: .; abundance: once; j_gene: TRBJ2-2; v_gene: TRBV4-2; CDR3aa: CASSQAGNTGELFF; CDR3nt: TGTGCCAGCAGCCAAGCCGGGAACACCGGGGAGCTGTTTTTT
d_gene: TRBD2; abundance: .; j_gene: TRBJ2-5; v_gene: TRBV10-3; CDR3aa: CAISETGGQETQYF; CDR3nt: TGTGCCATCAGTGAGACGGGGGGCCAAGAGACCCAGTACTTC
d_gene: .; abundance: .; j_gene: TRBJ2-5; v_gene: TRBV7-9; CDR3aa: CASSPASATGYF; CDR3nt: TGTGCCAGCAGCCCCGCGTCGGCCACGGGTTACTTC
d_gene: .; abundance: .; j_gene: TRBJ1-4; v_gene: TRBV10-3; CDR3aa: CAISGVGNEKLFF; CDR3nt: TGTGCCATCAGTGGTGTCGGTAATGAAAAACTGTTTTTT
d_gene: .; abundance: .; j_gene: TRBJ1-2; v_gene: TRBV30; CDR3aa: CAWRIPGGGGGYTF; CDR3nt: TGTGCCTGGAGGATACCAGGCGGAGGAGGAGGCTACACCTTC
d_gene: TRBD1; abundance: .; j_gene: TRBJ1-1; v_gene: TRBV3-1/TRBV3-2; CDR3aa: CASSPRTGNTEAFF; CDR3nt: TGTGCCAGCAGCCCGAGGACAGGGAACACTGAAGCTTTCTTT
d_gene: .; abundance: .; j_gene: TRBJ2-7; v_gene: TRBV28; CDR3aa: CASIRSGSSSYEQYF; CDR3nt: TGTGCCAGCATAAGGTCAGGTAGTAGCTCCTACGAGCAGTACTTC
d_gene: .; abundance: .; j_gene: TRBJ1-5; v_gene: TRBV9; CDR3aa: CASSPDSFINQPQHF; CDR3nt: TGTGCCAGCAGTCCGGACAGTTTTATAAATCAGCCCCAGCATTTT
d_gene: .; abundance: .; j_gene: TRBJ1-1; v_gene: TRBV5-4; CDR3aa: CASSRGEQAEAFF; CDR3nt: TGTGCCAGCAGTCGGGGGGAGCAGGCTGAAGCTTTCTTT
d_gene: .; abundance: few; j_gene: TRBJ2-1; v_gene: TRBV3-1/TRBV3-2; CDR3aa: CASSHRGPVSSNEQFF; CDR3nt: TGTGCCAGCAGCCATAGGGGCCCAGTTTCATCCAATGAGCAGTTCTTC
d_gene: .; abundance: .; j_gene: TRBJ1-2; v_gene: TRBV5-1; CDR3aa: CASSLVGGGYTF; CDR3nt: TGCGCCAGCAGCTTGGTAGGCGGTGGCTACACCTTC
d_gene: TRBD2; abundance: .; j_gene: TRBJ2-7; v_gene: TRBV6-2/TRBV6-3; CDR3aa: CASSSWTSRSEQYF; CDR3nt: TGTGCCAGCAGTTCCTGGACTAGCCGAAGCGAGCAGTACTTC
d_gene: .; abundance: .; j_gene: TRBJ1-5; v_gene: TRBV6-6; CDR3aa: CASSYSQTLPQHF; CDR3nt: TGTGCCAGCAGTTACAGCCAGACACTGCCCCAGCATTTT
d_gene: .; abundance: .; j_gene: TRBJ1-1; v_gene: TRBV5-1; CDR3aa: CASSRSLGEAFF; CDR3nt: TGCGCCAGCAGCCGATCACTAGGGGAAGCTTTCTTT
d_gene: .; abundance: .; j_gene: TRBJ2-7; v_gene: TRBV5-4; CDR3aa: CASSSPQGSSYEQYF; CDR3nt: TGTGCCAGCAGCTCCCCTCAGGGGTCCTCCTACGAGCAGTACTTC
d_gene: .; abundance: .; j_gene: TRBJ1-6; v_gene: TRBV9; CDR3aa: CASSASDSYNSPLHF; CDR3nt: TGTGCCAGCAGCGCCTCGGACAGCTATAATTCACCCCTCCACTTT
d_gene: TRBD1; abundance: .; j_gene: TRBJ1-2; v_gene: TRBV5-1; CDR3aa: CASSFEGQGGYTF; CDR3nt: TGCGCCAGCAGCTTCGAGGGACAGGGTGGCTACACCTTC
d_gene: TRBD1; abundance: .; j_gene: TRBJ2-7; v_gene: TRBV7-9; CDR3aa: CASSQPGQPYEQYF; CDR3nt: TGTGCCAGCAGCCAACCGGGACAGCCTTACGAGCAGTACTTC
d_gene: TRBD1; abundance: .; j_gene: TRBJ1-2; v_gene: TRBV6-5; CDR3aa: CASSYVGQGSGYTF; CDR3nt: TGTGCCAGCAGTTACGTAGGACAGGGATCTGGCTACACCTTC
d_gene: .; abundance: few; j_gene: TRBJ1-1; v_gene: TRBV28; CDR3aa: CASSHQGRGAEAFF; CDR3nt: TGTGCCAGCAGTCATCAGGGGAGGGGGGCTGAAGCTTTCTTT
d_gene: .; abundance: few; j_gene: TRBJ2-1; v_gene: TRBV7-3; CDR3aa: CASSLKGEVYNEQFF; CDR3nt: TGTGCCAGCAGCTTAAAAGGGGAGGTCTACAATGAGCAGTTCTTC
d_gene: .; abundance: .; j_gene: TRBJ2-7; v_gene: TRBV12-3/TRBV12-4; CDR3aa: CASSLTSGAEQYF; CDR3nt: TGTGCCAGCAGTTTAACGTCAGGGGCCGAGCAGTACTTC
d_gene: TRBD1; abundance: .; j_gene: TRBJ1-1; v_gene: TRBV7-3; CDR3aa: CASSRLGTVVNTEAFF; CDR3nt: TGTGCCAGCAGCCGTCTGGGGACAGTGGTGAACACTGAAGCTTTCTTT
d_gene: TRBD1; abundance: .; j_gene: TRBJ1-1; v_gene: TRBV19; CDR3aa: CASSHDRAENTEAFF; CDR3nt: TGTGCCAGTAGTCATGACAGGGCTGAGAACACTGAAGCTTTCTTT
d_gene: .; abundance: .; j_gene: TRBJ2-3; v_gene: TRBV5-4; CDR3aa: CASSLAETGTTDTQYF; CDR3nt: TGTGCCAGCAGCCTGGCCGAGACAGGAACCACAGATACGCAGTATTTT
d_gene: .; abundance: .; j_gene: TRBJ1-5; v_gene: TRBV28; CDR3aa: CASSRGLPQHF; CDR3nt: TGTGCCAGCAGCCGGGGTTTGCCCCAGCATTTT
d_gene: .; abundance: .; j_gene: TRBJ1-2; v_gene: TRBV3-1/TRBV3-2; CDR3aa: CASSQTGLVGYTF; CDR3nt: TGTGCCAGCAGCCAGACAGGACTTGTTGGCTACACCTTC
d_gene: .; abundance: .; j_gene: TRBJ2-7; v_gene: TRBV18; CDR3aa: CASSPRSGGTYEQYF; CDR3nt: TGTGCCAGCTCACCACGAAGCGGCGGTACCTACGAGCAGTACTTC
d_gene: TRBD1; abundance: few; j_gene: TRBJ1-5; v_gene: TRBV11-2; CDR3aa: CASSLGDSPNQPQHF; CDR3nt: TGTGCCAGCAGCTTAGGGGACAGTCCCAATCAGCCCCAGCATTTT
d_gene: TRBD1; abundance: .; j_gene: TRBJ2-1; v_gene: TRBV27; CDR3aa: CASSLRTGGLNEQFF; CDR3nt: TGTGCCAGCAGTTTGAGGACAGGAGGCCTCAATGAGCAGTTCTTC
d_gene: TRBD1; abundance: few; j_gene: TRBJ1-6; v_gene: TRBV3-1/TRBV3-2; CDR3aa: CAIPRGTGFTQRSPLHF; CDR3nt: TGTGCCATCCCACGGGGGACAGGGTTTACCCAGAGATCACCCCTCCACTTT
d_gene: .; abundance: few; j_gene: TRBJ2-7; v_gene: TRBV13; CDR3aa: CASSPTSGTIPGEQYF; CDR3nt: TGTGCCAGCAGCCCCACATCCGGGACAATCCCGGGCGAGCAGTACTTC
d_gene: .; abundance: .; j_gene: TRBJ1-1; v_gene: TRBV6-6; CDR3aa: CASSYSEPANTEAFF; CDR3nt: TGTGCCAGCAGTTACTCGGAGCCGGCGAACACTGAAGCTTTCTTT
d_gene: TRBD1; abundance: .; j_gene: TRBJ1-4; v_gene: TRBV7-9; CDR3aa: CASSLGTGLNEKLFF; CDR3nt: TGTGCCAGCAGCTTAGGGACAGGGCTTAATGAAAAACTGTTTTTT
d_gene: TRBD1; abundance: few; j_gene: TRBJ1-1; v_gene: TRBV6-5; CDR3aa: CASSLDRGDTEAFF; CDR3nt: TGTGCCAGCAGCCTCGACAGGGGAGACACTGAAGCTTTCTTT